This T cell receptor beta chain is drawn from a study of CD8+CD57+ T cells in acquired aplastic anemia. Study-wide findings and caveats: In CD8+ cells, Simpson's diversity showed no significant difference between patients and controls. Shared by patients and controls, roughly 28 CD8+ CDR3s were abundant in patients.

Germline V gene sequence: CDR1 SGDLS, CDR2 YYNGEE. The CDR3 extends over 14 amino acids. This clonotype was seen once. Its antigen remains unknown. The junction shows a germline mismatch at one end, possibly a read error. The template for TCR beta VDJ and CDR3 sequence profiling was genomic DNA. One entry per CDR3 protein, called by TCRdb with MiXCR from the reads. The data show more than 250,000 distinct CDR3 sequences, with roughly 82% seen just once and around 40% held by the top ten. Before being chosen for sequencing, patients had shown CD8+CD57+ cell expansion by flow cytometry. The blood sampling took place in patients who had so far received no therapy.

The chain couples TRBV9 to TRBJ2-5; D could derive from TRBD1 or TRBD2 (6 bases each). The sample taken for sequencing was sorted CD4+, CD8+, or CD8+CD57+ T cells (not recorded which) from PBMCs. The TCR was taken from a human donor with aplastic anemia. CDR3 coding DNA: TGTGCCAGCAGCAGGGGGGCCCGCCAGGGAGGAAACAACTTC. Translation: CASSRGARQGGNNF.